The entry that follows covers one TCR beta chain sequence. Clones were read by immunoSEQ multiplex PCR, and TCRdb kept only the in-frame ones, dropping some. The sample consists of a few hundred thousand clones, 85% to 90% of them appearing once. Germline lookup yields CDR1 SGHAT and CDR2 FQNNGV. CDR3 size: 14 residues. Trimming cost V 3 bases and J 9 bases, with 17 bases left between them. This sample was taken from a study of blood T cell repertoires in COVID-19. The TCR sequence derives from a man younger than 40 with acute or convalescent COVID-19. The chain has TRBV11-2 and TRBJ1-1; TRBD1 might be the D (5 bases). The sample taken for sequencing was peripheral blood. CDR3 nucleotides: TGTGCCAGCAGCTTGATACAGGCCGACTTCAAAGCTTTCTTT. Translated: CASSLIQADFKAFF.